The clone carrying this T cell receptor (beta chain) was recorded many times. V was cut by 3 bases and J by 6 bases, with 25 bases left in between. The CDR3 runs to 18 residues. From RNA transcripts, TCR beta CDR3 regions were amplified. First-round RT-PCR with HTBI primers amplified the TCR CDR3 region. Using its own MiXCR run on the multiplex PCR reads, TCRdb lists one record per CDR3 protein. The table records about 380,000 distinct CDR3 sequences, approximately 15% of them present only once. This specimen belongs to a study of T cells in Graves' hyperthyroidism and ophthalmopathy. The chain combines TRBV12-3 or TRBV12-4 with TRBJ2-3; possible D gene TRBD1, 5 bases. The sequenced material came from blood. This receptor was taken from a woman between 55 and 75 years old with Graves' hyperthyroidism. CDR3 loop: CASSFFSFGQGRSDTQYF. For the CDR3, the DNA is TGTGCCAGCAGTTTTTTCTCTTTCGGTCAGGGTCGCAGCGATACGCAGTATTTT.